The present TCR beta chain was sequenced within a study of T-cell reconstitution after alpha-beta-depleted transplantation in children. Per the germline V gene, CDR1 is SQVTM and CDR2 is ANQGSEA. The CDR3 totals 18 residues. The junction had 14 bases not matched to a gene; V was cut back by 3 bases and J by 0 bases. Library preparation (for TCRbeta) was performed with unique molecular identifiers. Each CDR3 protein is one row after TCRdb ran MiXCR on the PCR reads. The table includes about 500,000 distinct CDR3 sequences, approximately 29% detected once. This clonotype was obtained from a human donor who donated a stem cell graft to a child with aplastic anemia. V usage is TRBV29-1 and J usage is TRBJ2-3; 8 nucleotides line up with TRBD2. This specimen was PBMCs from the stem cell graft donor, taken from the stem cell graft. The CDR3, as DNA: TGCAGCGTTGAGGGCGGACTAGATAAGCGGGGGAGCACAGATACGCAGTATTTT. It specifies CSVEGGLDKRGSTDTQYF.